A single sample is the source of the 13 T cell receptor beta chains below, sequenced in a study of human T cells and chemical hapten exposure. Via MiXCR, TCRdb re-called the RACE reads, giving one row per CDR3 protein. The sample holds around 110,000 distinct CDR3 sequences, over 10% seen once. The sample's time point: patch test 1, 2 weeks after DPC sensitization. Treatment noted: therapeutic diphenylcyclopropenone sensitization with weekly scalp DPC. The sample was whole blood, taken in connection with sensitization to the hapten diphenylcyclopropenone (DPC). The receptors were sampled from a woman aged 45-59 years with alopecia areata. Some clones in this sample may be carry-over from other donors' samples.

The sample holds many counts of this clonotype. The genes are TRBV12-3 or TRBV12-4 and TRBJ1-4; TRBD1 might be the D (5 bases). CDR3 length equals 14 residues. Trimming took 6 bases from V and 8 from J, leaving 16 bases between them. The CDR3 is CASSPGGSGEKLFF. In nucleotides, the CDR3 is TGTGCCAGCAGCCCGGGGGGTTCGGGCGAAAAACTGTTTTTT.

Ten or more counts support this clonotype. The chain combines TRBV12-3 or TRBV12-4 with TRBJ2-2; tentatively, D is TRBD1 (5 bases). Trimming shortened V by 4 bases and J by 1 base, and 7 bases separated the two germline ends. The CDR3 contains 14 residues. The CDR3 loop is CASSSRVNTGELFF. The CDR3 bases are TGTGCCAGCAGTTCCAGGGTGAACACCGGGGAGCTGTTTTTT.

V gene TRBV28 combines with J gene TRBJ2-3; possibly TRBD1 or TRBD2 for D (5 bases each). The V and J ends lost 7 bases and 0 bases respectively, with 14 bases between them. Germline loops: CDR1 MDHEN, CDR2 SYDVKM. CDR3 length equals 15 residues. The CDR3 sequence: CASIEGTKSTDTQYF. CDR3 sequence (DNA): TGTGCCAGCATCGAAGGGACGAAAAGCACAGATACGCAGTATTTT.

At least ten counts were recorded for this clonotype. The chain combines TRBV5-1 with TRBJ2-3; D assignment may be TRBD1 or TRBD2 (5 bases each). CDR1 SGHRS and CDR2 YFSETQ come from the germline V gene. Trimming removed 3 bases from V and 2 bases from J, with 10 bases in between. The CDR3 consists of 14 residues. The CDR3 is CASSSGTYTDTQYF. The DNA of the CDR3 is TGCGCCAGCAGCTCCGGGACCTACACAGATACGCAGTATTTT.

This clonotype was picked up many times. The gene calls are TRBV6-5 and TRBJ1-1, with D possibly TRBD1 on 5 matching bases. In germline, CDR1 is MNHEY, CDR2 SVGAGI. This CDR3 has 15 amino acids. The germline V and J ends were trimmed by 6 bases and 4 bases, with 18 bases remaining between them. The CDR3 region is CASSYPGQGGTEAFF. In DNA form, the CDR3 reads TGTGCCAGCAGCTATCCGGGGCAGGGTGGCACTGAAGCTTTCTTT.

The rearrangement joins TRBV3-1 to TRBJ2-7; D is ambiguous. CDR1 and CDR2 from the germline V gene are LGHDT and YNNKEL (reference sequence). The CDR3 is 13 amino acids. V was clipped by 1 base and J by 6 bases, with 10 bases between them. CDR3 DNA: TGTGCCAGCAGCCAAGTTGGTTTCGGCGAGCAGTACTTC. As protein: CASSQVGFGEQYF.

This clonotype was detected only a few times. The chain recombines TRBV24-1 with TRBJ2-1; 10 bases match TRBD1. The ends lost 7 bases at V and 7 bases at J; junction bases unmatched: 3. Germline CDR1 KGHDR, CDR2 SFDVKD. The CDR3 is made up of 13 amino acids. The CDR3 region is CATRGQGGNEQFF. As DNA, the CDR3 is TGTGCCACCAGAGGACAGGGGGGGAATGAGCAGTTCTTC.

This clonotype was counted ten times or more. The rearrangement uses TRBV19 and TRBJ2-2; a weak D match, TRBD2 (5 bases). CDR1 and CDR2 (germline): LNHDA, SQIVND (reference sequence). V was shortened by 5 bases and J by 2 bases, with 12 bases between the two germline ends. The CDR3 contains 15 residues. The CDR3 reads CASSFRRGNTGELFF. For the CDR3, the DNA is TGTGCCAGTAGTTTCCGCCGGGGTAACACCGGGGAGCTGTTTTTT.

Many counts were recorded for this clonotype. The J gene is TRBJ2-1, the V gene TRBV5-1, with D possibly called TRBD1 or TRBD2 (5 bases each). V gave up 5 bases and J gave up 7 bases, with 16 bases separating them. Germline-derived CDR1 and CDR2 are SGHRS and YFSETQ. The CDR3 consists of 14 residues. Here the CDR3 reads CASRSGTTANEQFF. Written as DNA, the CDR3 is TGCGCCAGCAGGTCCGGGACCACGGCGAATGAGCAGTTCTTC.

This clonotype was seen repeatedly, ten times or more. The chain carries TRBV11-2 and TRBJ1-1, with 9 bases fitting TRBD1. Trimming at V came to 5 bases and at J to 8 bases, leaving 6 bases not matched to a gene. Germline V CDR1 and CDR2: SGHAT, FQNNGV. This CDR3 has 13 residues. The CDR3 sequence is CASSTAGTGEAFF. The CDR3 DNA follows: TGTGCCAGCAGCACTGCCGGGACAGGGGAAGCTTTCTTT.

This clonotype was observed many times. The chain joins TRBV6-6 to TRBJ2-3, with a weak D call TRBD2 (7 bases). The CDR3 runs to 12 residues. Germline V gene sequence: CDR1 MNHNY, CDR2 SVGAGI (reference sequence). Trimming stripped 5 bases from V and 6 bases from J, with 9 bases between. CDR3 sequence (DNA): TGTGCCAGCAGTCCGGGGGGCGATACGCAGTATTTT. It translates to CASSPGGDTQYF.

Of note for this clonotype: This may be a read error: a much more frequent sequence differs by one nucleotide. The rearrangement links TRBV28 to TRBJ1-5; D is uncertain. Trimming cost V 6 bases and J 7 bases, with 19 bases left between them. Per germline, CDR1 MDHEN and CDR2 SYDVKM. The CDR3 totals 15 residues. The CDR3 here is CASRGLSGFKQPQHF. The CDR3 region has the DNA TGTGCCAGCAGAGGTCTAAGTGGCTTCAAACAGCCCCAGCATTTT.

This clonotype was observed at least ten times. The chain combines TRBV29-1 with TRBJ2-5; no firm D call. This CDR3 is built from 14 residues. Germline loops: CDR1 SQVTM, CDR2 ANQGSEA. With 5 bases removed from V and 1 base from J, the gap between germline ends came to 14 bases. The CDR3: CSVHISPSQETQYF. The CDR3 DNA is TGCAGCGTTCATATTAGTCCGTCCCAAGAGACCCAGTACTTC. Supplemented by reference TRBV29-1 and TRBJ2-5, the full variable domain reads SAVISQKPSRDICQRGTSLTIQCQVDSQVTMMFWYRQQPGQSLTLIATANQGSEATYESGFVIDKFPISRPNLTFSTLTVSNMSPEDSSIYLCSVHISPSQETQYFGPGTRLLVL.